Listed here are 27 T cell receptor beta chains from one sample, sequenced in a study of blood T cell repertoires in COVID-19. Some clones are missing from TCRdb's copy, which holds only in-frame ones; the method was immunoSEQ multiplex PCR. The sample holds 210,000 or so clones, 85% to 90% seen once. The sample was peripheral blood. The origin of the receptors is a woman aged 45-59 years with acute or convalescent COVID-19.

The V call is TRBV25-1, the J call TRBJ1-1; a possible D gene is TRBD1 (5 bases). Germline lookup yields CDR1 MGHDK and CDR2 SYGVNS. The V end was cut by 3 bases, the J end by 5 bases, with 7 bases between. The CDR3 totals 12 residues. CDR3 amino acids: CASSEGGTEAFF. CDR3 DNA sequence: TGTGCCAGCAGTGAGGGGGGAACTGAAGCTTTCTTT.

The chain has TRBV29-1 and TRBJ1-1, with D tentatively TRBD1 (5 bases). Germline lookup yields CDR1 SQVTM and CDR2 ANQGSEA. CDR3 size: 12 residues. V lost 7 bases and J lost 5, with 14 bases in between. CDR3 sequence: CSAPVGATEAFF. The DNA for the CDR3 is TGCAGCGCCCCGGTAGGGGCGACTGAAGCTTTCTTT.

The CDR3 DNA reads TGTGCCACCAGCCCGGGGGAATCCTACAATGAGCAGTTCTTC. Protein: CATSPGESYNEQFF. The genes are TRBV24-1 and TRBJ2-1; D is perhaps TRBD2 (6 bases). With 7 bases removed from V and 1 base from J, the gap between germline ends came to 10 bases. The germline gives CDR1 KGHDR, CDR2 SFDVKD. The CDR3 covers 14 residues.

This clone has just one count. V and J are TRBV4-3 and TRBJ1-2, with 10 bases aligning to TRBD1. The CDR3 runs 14 residues. V was clipped by 3 bases and J by 4 bases; unmatched bases: 2. Germline V gene sequence: CDR1 LGHNA, CDR2 YSLEER. The CDR3 here is CASSQGQGSYGYTF. The CDR3 DNA sequence: TGCGCCAGCAGCCAGGGACAGGGGAGCTATGGCTACACCTTC.

The chain combines TRBV14 with TRBJ2-2; 7 bases map to TRBD2. CDR1 and CDR2 (germline): SGHDN, FVKESK. The CDR3 is made up of 14 amino acids. Trimming took 5 bases from V and 6 from J; bases not matched to a gene: 6. CDR3 DNA: TGTGCCAGCAGCGCCCGGGAGGTGTCCGGGGAGCTGTTTTTT. This encodes CASSAREVSGELFF.

The chain combines TRBV11-2 with TRBJ2-7, with 7 bases identical to TRBD1. The CDR3 spans 13 residues. CDR1 is SGHAT, CDR2 FQNNGV, per germline. The trim removed 4 bases at V and 4 bases at J, leaving 4 bases unmatched. The CDR3 sequence is CASSSGQLYEQYF. The CDR3 DNA is TGTGCCAGCAGCTCGGGACAGTTATACGAGCAGTACTTC.

V gene TRBV12-2 combines with J gene TRBJ1-1. TRBV12-2 represents a pseudogene. This CDR3 is 19 amino acids long. CDR3 sequence reads: CASRLSAQTALTKDTEAFF. CDR3 nucleotides: TGTGCAAGTCGCCTATCGGCCCAGACTGCTCTCACAAAGGACACTGAAGCTTTCTTT.

The rearrangement joins TRBV9 to TRBJ1-6; D unclear. The germline V and J ends were trimmed by 3 bases and 9 bases, with 10 bases remaining between them. The germline CDR1 and CDR2 sequences are SGDLS and YYNGEE. The CDR3 sequence is 13 residues long. CDR3 DNA: TGTGCCAGCAGCGAGTTAACGGGTTCACCCCTCCACTTT. Protein product: CASSELTGSPLHF.

The rearrangement uses TRBV5-1 and TRBJ2-2; D ambiguous. V shed 4 bases and J shed 1 base, with 8 bases lying between them. Germline CDR1 SGHRS, CDR2 YFSETQ. The CDR3 sequence is 14 residues long. The CDR3 nucleotides are TGCGCCAGCAGCATAGAACGGAACACCGGGGAGCTGTTTTTT. It translates to CASSIERNTGELFF. Full variable domain (outside the CDR3, taken from reference TRBV5-1 and TRBJ2-2): KAGVTQTPRYLIKTRGQQVTLSCSPISGHRSVSWYQQTPGQGLQFLFEYFSETQRNKGNFPGRFSGRQFSNSRSEMNVSTLELGDSALYLCASSIERNTGELFFGEGSRLTVL.

The chain joins TRBV30 to TRBJ2-2; 13 nucleotides match TRBD2. CDR1 and CDR2 from the germline V gene are GTSNPN and SVGIG (reference sequence). The length of the CDR3 is 15 residues. Trimming removed 5 bases from V and 6 bases from J; junction bases left unmatched: 6. CDR3 residues: CAWELAGGPPGELFF. The CDR3, as DNA: TGTGCCTGGGAACTAGCGGGAGGGCCCCCCGGGGAGCTGTTTTTT.

The chain is built from TRBV6-1 and TRBJ1-5, with D maybe TRBD1 (5 bases). This CDR3 region has 13 residues. Germline V gives CDR1 MNHNS, CDR2 SASEGT. The ends were cut back, 6 bases at V and 3 bases at J, with 9 bases in the middle. This CDR3 reads CASRTEFNQPQHF. CDR3 coding DNA: TGTGCCAGCAGGACAGAATTCAATCAGCCCCAGCATTTT.

The V gene is TRBV4-1, the J gene TRBJ1-1; 10 bases align to TRBD1. CDR1 and CDR2 (germline): MGHRA, YSYEKL. The CDR3 covers 15 residues. The V and J ends lost 4 bases and 6 bases, in that order; junction bases with no gene match: 8. The CDR3 DNA follows: TGCGCCAGCAGCCGCTGGGGGACAGGGGCCCCTGAAGCTTTCTTT. It codes for CASSRWGTGAPEAFF.

This rearrangement joins TRBV7-9 to TRBJ2-1, with D perhaps matching TRBD1 (5 bases). There are 16 residues in the CDR3. The V gene's germline CDR1 is SEHNR and CDR2 FQNEAQ (reference sequence). Trimming took 4 bases from V and 5 from J, leaving 18 bases between them. CDR3 bases: TGTGCCAGCAGCTCACCGACAGTACTCACCCACAATGAGCAGTTCTTC. Amino acid sequence: CASSSPTVLTHNEQFF.

The chain links TRBV19 to TRBJ1-4; TRBD1 matches 8 bases. CDR1 and CDR2 (germline): LNHDA, SQIVND (reference sequence). The CDR3 consists of 15 residues. V lost 5 bases, J lost 8 bases, and 10 bases stayed unmatched. CDR3 amino acids: CASSGTGLLEEKLFF. In DNA, the CDR3 is TGTGCCAGTAGTGGGACAGGCCTACTCGAGGAAAAACTGTTTTTT.

This chain connects TRBV10-2 to TRBJ1-1; tentatively, D is TRBD1 (6 bases). Germline V gives CDR1 WSHSY, CDR2 SAAADI. With 11 bases removed from V and 2 bases from J, the gap between germline ends came to 21 bases. CDR3 size: 15 residues. The CDR3 loop is CACRGRGATNTEAFF. In nucleotides, the CDR3 is TGCGCCTGCCGGGGGAGGGGGGCTACTAACACTGAAGCTTTCTTT.

The gene calls are TRBV23-1 and TRBJ2-7; 10 nucleotides line up with TRBD2. TRBV23-1 is an ORF, and what it does is uncertain. The CDR3 length is 16 residues. J was trimmed by 1 base and V by 4 bases; bases with no gene match: 7. DNA of the CDR3: TGCGCCAGCAGTCTACTTGGACTAGCGGTATCCTACGAGCAGTACTTC. Its protein is CASSLLGLAVSYEQYF.

The V and J genes are TRBV27 and TRBJ2-1; D gene ambiguous. Deletions cut 2 bases from V and 4 bases from J, with 15 bases between. The CDR3 has 16 amino acids. Germline lookup yields CDR1 MNHEY and CDR2 SMNVEV (reference sequence). As DNA, the CDR3 is TGTGCCAGCAGTTTAAGGCGGTTTCCATCATACAATGAGCAGTTCTTC. It translates to CASSLRRFPSYNEQFF.

This chain joins TRBV6-6 and TRBJ2-2; D is perhaps TRBD2 (5 bases). The length of the CDR3 is 14 residues. Deletions cut 2 bases from V and 5 bases from J, with 9 bases between. The germline CDR1 and CDR2 sequences are MNHNY and SVGAGI (reference sequence). The CDR3: CASSYGPGTGELFF. CDR3 nucleotides: TGTGCCAGCAGTTACGGACCGGGAACCGGGGAGCTGTTTTTT.

The chain couples TRBV5-4 to TRBJ1-2, with D possibly TRBD1 on 5 matching bases. Germline CDR1 is SGHNT and CDR2 is YYREEE (reference sequence). The germline V and J ends were trimmed by 2 bases and 2 bases, with 10 bases remaining between them. The CDR3 length is 14 residues. The CDR3, as DNA: TGTGCCAGCAGCTTTGCCAGGGAAAACTATGGCTACACCTTC. Residues: CASSFARENYGYTF.

The chain employs TRBV5-4 and TRBJ1-2; 9 bases line up with TRBD1. The germline V gene has CDR1 SGHNT and CDR2 YYREEE (reference sequence). This CDR3 is built from 14 residues. Unmatched junction bases numbered 2, after V lost 4 bases and J lost 1 base. The CDR3 DNA sequence: TGTGCCAGCAGCGGGGGACAGGGTAACTATGGCTACACCTTC. It yields the protein CASSGGQGNYGYTF.

The CDR3 DNA reads TGCGCCAGCAGCCAAAGAGCGGCTAGCACAGATACGCAGTATTTT. It is translated as CASSQRAASTDTQYF. This chain joins TRBV4-3 and TRBJ2-3; D possibly corresponds to TRBD2 (5 bases). V lost 2 bases to trimming and J lost 0 bases, with 9 bases between them. There are 15 residues in the CDR3. CDR1 LGHNA and CDR2 YSLEER come from the germline V gene.

This clone has more than one count but fewer than ten. The J gene is TRBJ2-3, the V gene TRBV6-2 or TRBV6-3, with TRBD2 matching 10 bases. The CDR3 has 14 residues. CDR1 is MNHEY, CDR2 SVGEGT, per germline. The V and J ends lost 4 bases and 4 bases, in that order; junction bases with no gene match: 2. The CDR3 loop is CASSWSGGADTQYF. Here the CDR3 DNA reads TGTGCCAGCAGTTGGAGCGGGGGGGCAGATACGCAGTATTTT.

This chain links TRBV6-5 with TRBJ2-5, with 7 bases lining up with TRBD2. Germline V lookup: CDR1 MNHEY, CDR2 SVGAGI. The CDR3 contains 14 residues. The J segment lost 4 bases and the V segment lost 2 bases, leaving 4 bases of the junction unmatched. In nucleotides, the CDR3 is TGTGCCAGCAGTTACACCGGGGGGACAGAGACCCAGTACTTC. Translating it yields CASSYTGGTETQYF.

This clone was seen more than once but under ten times. The rearrangement joins TRBV4-3 to TRBJ1-1; D is unresolved. Germline V gene sequence: CDR1 LGHNA, CDR2 YSLEER. This CDR3 region has 15 residues. Trimming shortened V by 0 bases and J by 0 bases, and 8 bases separated the two germline ends. The CDR3 sequence is CASSQDHTVNTEAFF. Written as DNA, the CDR3 is TGCGCCAGCAGCCAAGATCACACCGTGAACACTGAAGCTTTCTTT.

V is TRBV5-1 and J is TRBJ2-2; D ambiguous. The CDR3 covers 13 residues. Germline V lookup: CDR1 SGHRS, CDR2 YFSETQ. V was shortened by 4 bases and J by 6 bases, with 10 bases between the two germline ends. The CDR3 DNA is TGCGCCAGCAGCGCCTCTAGTCCCGGGGAGCTGTTTTTT. This encodes CASSASSPGELFF.

V is TRBV15 and J is TRBJ1-4; TRBD1 aligns across 7 bases. The CDR3 runs to 16 residues. Germline V CDR1 and CDR2: LNHNV, YYDKDF (reference sequence). V shed 0 bases and J 3 bases; nucleotides not matched to a gene: 4. Here the CDR3 reads CATSRDGTDSNEKLFF. CDR3 DNA sequence: TGTGCCACCAGCAGAGATGGGACAGATTCTAATGAAAAACTGTTTTTT.

The chain uses TRBV18 and TRBJ2-7; a weak D match, TRBD1 (6 bases). The CDR3 contains 15 residues. Trimming took off 3 bases at V and 6 bases at J, with 18 bases between the two ends. CDR1 and CDR2 from the germline V gene are KGHSH and LQKENI. The CDR3 region has the DNA TGTGCCAGCTCACCGGTACAGGGTCCTCTCTCCGAGCAGTACTTC. It codes for CASSPVQGPLSEQYF.